The 8 T cell receptor beta chains listed next were all sequenced from one sample in a study of beta chain features in type 1 diabetes. Findings and caveats of the study: When Type 1 diabetes patients were examined, their TCRB CDR3s proved moderately but significantly shorter in all four CD4+ subsets.

Which antigens these TCRs recognize remains unknown. Sequenced material consisted of expressed TCRB transcripts (all of the isolated RNA was reverse transcribed). The protocol was immunoSEQ multiplex PCR, while the TCRdb copy is restricted to in-frame clones and leaves out a portion. The table has 300,000 to 400,000 clones, about 13% seen once; the top ten hold around 0.016%. Sample: naive CD4+ T cells from blood. These receptors all stem from a woman aged 18-35 years with type 1 diabetes.

The chain uses TRBV15 and TRBJ2-3; D possibly corresponds to TRBD2 (5 bases). The V gene's germline CDR1 is LNHNV and CDR2 YYDKDF (reference sequence). The CDR3 extends over 14 amino acids. V lost 7 bases to trimming and J lost 0 bases, with 11 bases between them. CDR3 residues: CATTGTLSTDTQYF. In nucleotides, the CDR3 is TGTGCCACCACGGGAACCCTTAGCACAGATACGCAGTATTTT. The whole variable domain, remainder taken from reference TRBV15 and TRBJ2-3, is DAMVIQNPRYQVTQFGKPVTLSCSQTLNHNVMYWYQQKSSQAPKLLFHYYDKDFNNEADTPDNFQSRRPNTSFCFLDIRSPGLGDTAMYLCATTGTLSTDTQYFGPGTRLTVL.

A single count supports this clone. This sequence joins TRBV7-2 and TRBJ1-1, with no clear D. The CDR3 is made up of 13 amino acids. Trimming stripped 3 bases from V and 5 bases from J, with 10 bases between. Germline lookup yields CDR1 SGHTA and CDR2 FQGNSA. The CDR3 DNA is TGTGCCAGCAGCTTCGACGGAGGTACTGAAGCTTTCTTT. This encodes CASSFDGGTEAFF.

The chain has TRBV7-8 and TRBJ2-7; 8 positions match TRBD2. CDR3 size: 15 residues. CDR1 is SGHVS, CDR2 FQNEAQ, per germline. The CDR3 protein is CASSPSGTRSFEQYV. For the CDR3, the DNA is TGTGCCAGCAGCCCAAGCGGGACTAGATCCTTCGAGCAGTACGTC.

The gene calls are TRBV6-6 and TRBJ2-7; D not certain. The ends were cut back, 0 bases at V and 4 bases at J, with 7 bases in the middle. The CDR3 loop spans 13 amino acids. The germline CDR1 and CDR2 sequences are MNHNY and SVGAGI (reference sequence). CDR3 sequence: CASSYSLRYEQYF. CDR3 nucleotide sequence: TGTGCCAGCAGTTACTCTCTGAGATACGAGCAGTACTTC.

This clone turned up a few times. CDR3 loop: CASTGDTGELFF. For the CDR3, the DNA is TGTGCCAGCACGGGAGATACCGGGGAGCTGTTTTTT. This sequence joins TRBV2 and TRBJ2-2; a possible D gene is TRBD2 (6 bases). This CDR3 has 12 residues. From germline, CDR1 is SNHLY and CDR2 FYNNEI. V lost 7 bases to trimming and J lost 5 bases, with 8 bases between them.

The chain recombines TRBV7-2 with TRBJ1-5; maybe TRBD1 (6 bases). There are 15 residues in the CDR3. V lost 4 bases, J lost 3 bases, and 13 bases lay in between. CDR1 SGHTA and CDR2 FQGNSA come from the germline V gene. The CDR3 nucleotides are TGTGCCAGCAGCTCTGGGGACACTGACAATCAGCCCCAGCATTTT. This gives the protein CASSSGDTDNQPQHF. Using reference TRBV7-2 and TRBJ1-5 for the parts outside the CDR3, the full variable domain is GAGVSQSPSNKVTEKGKDVELRCDPISGHTALYWYRQSLGQGLEFLIYFQGNSAPDKSGLPSDRFSAERTGGSVSTLTIQRTQQEDSAVYLCASSSGDTDNQPQHFGDGTRLSIL.

This chain uses TRBV19 with TRBJ1-5; the D gene is possibly TRBD1 (5 bases). Germline lookup yields CDR1 LNHDA and CDR2 SQIVND (reference sequence). The CDR3 runs to 12 residues. The CDR3 sequence: CAAGLHNQPQHF. In nucleotides, the CDR3 is TGTGCTGCGGGGCTGCACAATCAGCCCCAGCATTTT.

This clone was counted between two and nine times. The J gene is TRBJ2-2, the V gene TRBV9, with 11 bases fitting TRBD2. Germline V lookup: CDR1 SGDLS, CDR2 YYNGEE. CDR3 length equals 18 residues. The V and J ends lost 4 bases and 1 base, in that order; junction bases with no gene match: 9. CDR3 loop: CASSTHSGTSGNTGELFF. The CDR3 nucleotides read TGTGCCAGCAGCACACACTCCGGGACTAGCGGGAACACCGGGGAGCTGTTTTTT.